The present T cell receptor (beta chain) was sequenced within a study of shared clonotypes between healthy human individuals. As for the study in general: The study enrolled a couple of women and a few men aged 18 to 49. Three plates each covered CD4 naive and memory; CD8 naive two, CD8 memory one. Study results and limitations: Rarefaction showed that sequencing of sorted subsets was incomplete (despite large depth).

Sequencing used immunoSEQ multiplex PCR; TCRdb keeps in-frame clones, though not all of them. The table lists 2,500,000 or so clones, around 90% of them singletons. CDR3 length: 15 amino acids. Per the germline V gene, CDR1 is SGDLS and CDR2 is YYNGEE. As to this clone: Its cognate antigen is unknown. One junction end does not reproduce the germline sequence, and a read error may be involved.

Only Caucasian adults living in Nashville, Tennessee served as donors. The sequenced sample was naive CD4+ T cells sorted from blood. Subset described: CD45RA+ positively selected. The clonotype originates from a man aged 18 to 29 in good health. The chain couples TRBV9 to TRBJ2-5, with a weak D call TRBD1 (6 bases). The chain's CDR3 is CASSVNLGDIETQYF. The CDR3 nucleotides read TGTGCTAGCAGCGTAAATTTAGGGGACATAGAGACCCAGTACTTC. The full variable domain, with the rest looked up from reference TRBV9 and TRBJ2-5, is DSGVTQTPKHLITATGQRVTLRCSPRSGDLSVYWYQQSLDQGLQFLIQYYNGEERAKGNILERFSAQQFPDLHSELNLSSLELGDSALYFCASSVNLGDIETQYFGPGTRLLVL.